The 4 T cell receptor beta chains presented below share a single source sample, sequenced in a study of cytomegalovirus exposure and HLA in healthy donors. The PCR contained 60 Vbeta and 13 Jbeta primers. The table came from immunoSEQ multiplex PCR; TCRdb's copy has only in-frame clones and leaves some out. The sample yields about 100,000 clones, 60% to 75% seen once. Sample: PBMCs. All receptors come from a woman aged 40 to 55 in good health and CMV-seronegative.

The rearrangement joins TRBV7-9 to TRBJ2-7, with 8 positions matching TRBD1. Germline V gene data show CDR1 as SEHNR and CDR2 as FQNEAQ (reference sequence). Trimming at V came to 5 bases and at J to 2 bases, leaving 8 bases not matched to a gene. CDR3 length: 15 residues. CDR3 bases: TGTGCCAGCAGCCCGCACACAGGGGGTACCTACGAGCAGTACTTC. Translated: CASSPHTGGTYEQYF.

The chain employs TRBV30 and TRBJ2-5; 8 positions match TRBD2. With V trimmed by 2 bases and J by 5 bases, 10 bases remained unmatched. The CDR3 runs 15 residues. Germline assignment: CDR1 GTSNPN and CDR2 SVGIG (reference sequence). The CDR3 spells CAWSWGGGPSETQYF. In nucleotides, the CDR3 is TGTGCCTGGAGTTGGGGCGGGGGGCCATCGGAGACCCAGTACTTC. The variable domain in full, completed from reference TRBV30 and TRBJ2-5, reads SQTIHQWPATLVQPVGSPLSLECTVEGTSNPNLYWYRQAAGRGLQLLFYSVGIGQISSEVPQNLSASRPQDRQFILSSKKLLLSDSGFYLCAWSWGGGPSETQYFGPGTRLLVL.

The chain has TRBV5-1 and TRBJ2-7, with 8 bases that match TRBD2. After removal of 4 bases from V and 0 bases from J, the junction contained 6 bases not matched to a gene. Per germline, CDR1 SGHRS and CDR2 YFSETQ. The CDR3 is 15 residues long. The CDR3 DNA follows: TGCGCCAGCAGCCCCCTAGCGGGCCCCTCCTACGAGCAGTACTTC. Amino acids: CASSPLAGPSYEQYF.

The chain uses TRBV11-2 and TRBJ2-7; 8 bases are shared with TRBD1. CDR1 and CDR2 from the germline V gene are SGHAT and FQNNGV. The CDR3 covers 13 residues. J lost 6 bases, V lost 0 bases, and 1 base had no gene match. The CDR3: CASSLDTGGEQYF. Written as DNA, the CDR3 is TGTGCCAGCAGCTTAGATACAGGGGGCGAGCAGTACTTC.